A single TCR beta chain is shown here with its context. Its antigen is not identified. Germline CDR1 reads SGHRS; CDR2 reads YFSETQ. This CDR3 contains 15 residues. Germline trimming cut 2 bases from V and 9 bases from J; bases unmatched to any gene: 7. This entry is derived from a study of cytomegalovirus exposure and HLA in healthy donors. Sequencing used immunoSEQ multiplex PCR; TCRdb keeps in-frame clones, though not all of them. The sample records tens of thousands of clones, 94% being singletons. Study-level results: For cytomegalovirus status, the classifier reportedly gave diagnoses with high specificity and sensitivity. The tendency of first-cohort TCR clusters to co-occur in the approximately 120 validation repertoires was identified by a subsequent analysis. Researchers counted about 150 TCR beta chains as cytomegalovirus-associated.

The sequenced sample was PBMCs. The clonotype comes from a woman aged 18-30 years in good health and CMV-seronegative. This sequence joins TRBV5-1 and TRBJ2-1, with 11 positions matching TRBD2. Written as DNA, the CDR3 is TGCGCCAGCAGCTTTAGCGGGAGGGCCGACGGTGAGCAGTTCTTC. This encodes CASSFSGRADGEQFF.